The 7 T cell receptor beta chains given below trace back to one sample, sequenced in a study of T cells expressing NK-cell markers. Reprocessing the 5' RACE reads, TCRdb reports a single entry for every CDR3 protein and omits DNA. Recorded for this sample: over 200,000 distinct CDR3 sequences. The sequencing input was blood T cells: a sorted CD56 or NKG2C T cell subset, CD4+ or CD8+ T cells, or bulk PBMC T cells (not recorded which). These receptors originate from a man aged 18 to 30 in good health.

The chain joins TRBV15 to TRBJ2-1; lacking DNA, the TRBD1 call made by TCRdb goes unchecked. Per germline, CDR1 LNHNV and CDR2 YYDKDF (reference sequence). This CDR3 spans 16 amino acids. The CDR3 loop reads CATSRDQLTGVNEQFF. The variable domain in full, completed from reference TRBV15 and TRBJ2-1, reads DAMVIQNPRYQVTQFGKPVTLSCSQTLNHNVMYWYQQKSSQAPKLLFHYYDKDFNNEADTPDNFQSRRPNTSFCFLDIRSPGLGDTAMYLCATSRDQLTGVNEQFFGPGTRLTVL.

This chain uses TRBV5-4 with TRBJ1-2; there is no DNA to check the TCRdb D call of TRBD1. Germline V gene sequence: CDR1 SGHNT, CDR2 YYREEE (reference sequence). The CDR3 loop spans 13 amino acids. CDR3 in amino acids: CASSARETYGYTF.

The chain carries TRBV7-2 and TRBJ2-5; the TRBD1 assignment by TCRdb is unverifiable without DNA. The CDR3 length is 15 residues. CDR1 is SGHTA and CDR2 is FQGNSA in the germline V gene. The CDR3 protein is CASSPSGTIRGTQYF.

This chain joins TRBV9 and TRBJ2-7. Germline values: CDR1 SGDLS, CDR2 YYNGEE. The CDR3 length is 14 residues. CDR3 amino acids: CASSPRTDSYEQYF. The variable domain in full, completed from reference TRBV9 and TRBJ2-7, reads DSGVTQTPKHLITATGQRVTLRCSPRSGDLSVYWYQQSLDQGLQFLIQYYNGEERAKGNILERFSAQQFPDLHSELNLSSLELGDSALYFCASSPRTDSYEQYFGPGTRLTVT.

The chain is built from TRBV24-1 and TRBJ2-7; TCRdb indicates TRBD1, and absent DNA this call remains unverified. Germline V gene lookup returns CDR1 KGHDR and CDR2 SFDVKD. CDR3 size: 13 residues. CDR3 in amino acids: CATSDRAKDEQYF.

The chain links TRBV12-3 or TRBV12-4 to TRBJ1-1; TCRdb returns TRBD1, unconfirmable since there is no DNA. The CDR3 totals 11 residues. The CDR3 sequence: CASSRASEAFF.

The chain recombines TRBV20-1 with TRBJ2-7; TCRdb names TRBD2, which stays unverified in the absence of DNA. CDR3 size: 15 residues. Germline lookup yields CDR1 DFQATT and CDR2 SNEGSKA (reference sequence). The chain's CDR3 is CSARVGGRSSYEQYF.